These 5 T cell receptor beta chains originate from one sample sequenced in a study of neoadjuvant anti-PD-1 for oral cavity cancer. Profiling relied on immunoSEQ multiplex PCR, and the TCRdb table lists in-frame clones only, not all of them. The profile shows under 25,000 clones, 25% to 30% of them singletons. The time point: after neoadjuvant nivolumab, at surgical resection. Sequences were derived from tumor tissue, sampled after nivolumab (anti-PD-1) treatment. The source of these receptors is a person aged 35 to 85 with oral cavity squamous cell carcinoma.

This clone was found a few times. J is TRBJ2-5 and V is TRBV5-4; TRBD2 agrees at 8 bases. The CDR3 length is 13 residues. V shed 5 bases and J 5 bases; nucleotides not matched to a gene: 5. CDR1 is SGHNT, CDR2 YYREEE, per germline (reference sequence). In DNA, the CDR3 is TGTGCCAGCAGAACGGCTAGCGGGGAGACCCAGTACTTC. Residues: CASRTASGETQYF.

By its share, this clone is large (0.1 to 1%). V usage is TRBV4-1 and J usage is TRBJ1-2; perhaps TRBD1 as D (6 bases). CDR3 length equals 15 residues. Trimming cost V 0 bases and J 6 bases, with 14 bases left between them. The germline V gene has CDR1 MGHRA and CDR2 YSYEKL. The CDR3 loop is CASSQDPGAWDGYTF. Here the CDR3 DNA reads TGCGCCAGCAGCCAAGATCCGGGGGCTTGGGATGGCTACACCTTC.

This clone was counted at least ten times. The chain links TRBV6-4 to TRBJ2-2; D remains ambiguous. V gave up 6 bases and J gave up 0 bases, with 11 bases separating them. The CDR3 has 15 residues. The germline V gene has CDR1 MRHNA and CDR2 SNTAGT. DNA for the CDR3: TGTGCCAGCAGCACACTTCGTACGAACACCGGGGAGCTGTTTTTT. It specifies CASSTLRTNTGELFF.

This chain connects TRBV6-5 to TRBJ2-6, with no clear D. Germline lookup yields CDR1 MNHEY and CDR2 SVGAGI. The CDR3 totals 15 residues. V lost 2 bases, J lost 2 bases, and 7 bases lay in between. The CDR3 reads CASSYQVAGANVLTF. In DNA form, the CDR3 reads TGTGCCAGCAGTTACCAGGTAGCTGGGGCCAACGTCCTGACTTTC.

This clone has a handful of counts. The V gene is TRBV9, the J gene TRBJ2-1; 9 bases align to TRBD2. The length of the CDR3 is 17 residues. The V segment lost 0 bases and the J segment 5 bases; nucleotides outside the gene matches: 9. The germline CDR1 and CDR2 sequences are SGDLS and YYNGEE. In DNA, the CDR3 is TGTGCCAGCAGCGTAGGTCTTCGGGTAGCGGGGGACAATGAGCAGTTCTTC. It translates to CASSVGLRVAGDNEQFF.